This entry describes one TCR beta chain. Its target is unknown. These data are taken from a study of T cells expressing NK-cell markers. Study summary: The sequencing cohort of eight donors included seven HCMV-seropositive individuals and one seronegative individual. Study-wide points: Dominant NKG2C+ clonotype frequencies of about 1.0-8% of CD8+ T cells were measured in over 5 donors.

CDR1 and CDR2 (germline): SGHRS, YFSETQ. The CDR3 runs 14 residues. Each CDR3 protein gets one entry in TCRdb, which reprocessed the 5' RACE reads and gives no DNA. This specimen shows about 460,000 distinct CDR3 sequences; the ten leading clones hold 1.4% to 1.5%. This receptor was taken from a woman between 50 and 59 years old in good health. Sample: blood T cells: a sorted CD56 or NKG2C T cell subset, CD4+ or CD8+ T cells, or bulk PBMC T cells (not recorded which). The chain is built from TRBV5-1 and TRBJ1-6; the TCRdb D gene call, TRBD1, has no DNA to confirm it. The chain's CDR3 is CASSRGTGNSPLHF. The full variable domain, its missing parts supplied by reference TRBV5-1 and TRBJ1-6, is KAGVTQTPRYLIKTRGQQVTLSCSPISGHRSVSWYQQTPGQGLQFLFEYFSETQRNKGNFPGRFSGRQFSNSRSEMNVSTLELGDSALYLCASSRGTGNSPLHFGNGTRLTVT.